Detailed here is one T cell receptor beta chain. Its antigen is still unknown. In germline, CDR1 is SGHTA, CDR2 FQGNSA. V was trimmed by 4 bases and J by 5 bases, leaving 24 bases between them. CDR3 size: 17 residues. The sample is drawn from a study of T cell responses to AZD1222 COVID-19 vaccine. In the study overall: Doses given second, at about 4 or about 12 weeks, were pooled.

Study-wide points: Across spike, vaccine-associated CD4 TCRs were found, dominant at 160-218 and 743-854. Close to half of all spike-specific TCRs reportedly target regions of the variants that are unmutated. A mostly white British donor set with more females was recruited, and clonal diversity was possibly underestimated.

TCRdb keeps only in-frame clones here, not all; method: immunoSEQ multiplex PCR. The sample holds 120,000 or so clones, about 89% seen once. The sequences come from peripheral blood, collected on day 0 of AZD1222 vaccination. The source is an adult in good health. The chain links TRBV7-2 to TRBJ2-7; D might be TRBD1 (8 bases). The CDR3 region is CASSYRGLSGIRDEQYF. CDR3 coding DNA: TGTGCCAGCAGCTACAGGGGGTTGAGCGGGATAAGGGACGAGCAGTACTTC.